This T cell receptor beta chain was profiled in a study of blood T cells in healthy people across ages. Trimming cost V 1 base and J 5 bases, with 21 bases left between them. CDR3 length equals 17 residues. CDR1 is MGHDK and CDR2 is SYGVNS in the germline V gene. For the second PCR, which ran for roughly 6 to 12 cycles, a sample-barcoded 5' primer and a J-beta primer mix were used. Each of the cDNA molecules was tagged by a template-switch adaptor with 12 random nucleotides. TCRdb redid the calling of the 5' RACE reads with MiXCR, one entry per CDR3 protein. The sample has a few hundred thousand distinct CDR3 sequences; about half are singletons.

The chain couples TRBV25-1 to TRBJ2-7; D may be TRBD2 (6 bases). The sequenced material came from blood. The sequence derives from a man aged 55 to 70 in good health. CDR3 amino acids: CASSELFPGDEGHEQYF. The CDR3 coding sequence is TGTGCCAGCAGTGAATTGTTTCCGGGGGACGAGGGCCACGAGCAGTACTTC.